These T cell receptor beta chains were read from a single sample in a study of blood T cells in healthy people across ages. TCRdb fed the 5' RACE reads into MiXCR, producing one record per CDR3 protein. The sample yields 1.5 million to 2 million distinct CDR3 sequences, less than 50% seen once. Sequencing used blood. These TCRs come from a middle-aged woman in good health. Each CDR3 is given without its conserved first and last residue. Size values are once, few and many counts, or a class for expanded clones, and some rows have none.

size	V	J	CDR3
few	TRBV13	TRBJ2-7	ASSRDSIEQY
.	TRBV5-1	TRBJ2-7	ASSLAGKGYEQY
few	TRBV5-5	TRBJ2-3	ASSYQAGVITDTQY
few	TRBV29-1	TRBJ1-1	SVLRGRARDTEAF
few	TRBV10-3	TRBJ2-5	AISPGTADQETQY
few	TRBV20-1	TRBJ1-2	SADKPGGNYGYT
.	TRBV20-1	TRBJ2-7	SAFISYEQY
.	TRBV12-3/TRBV12-4	TRBJ1-5	ASSFLQASAYSNQPQH
.	TRBV4-3	TRBJ2-5	TSSPTSGGAVETQY
once	TRBV15	TRBJ2-1	ATSSAYNEQF
.	TRBV4-1	TRBJ2-1	ASSQVTGAPQNNEQF
.	TRBV5-6	.	ASSLTPLVSGGSYNEQY
.	TRBV7-2	TRBJ2-1	ASSLQSSYKEQF
few	TRBV6-6	TRBJ1-2	ASSYSDLSVRYGYT
.	TRBV11-2	TRBJ1-2	ASSWTVQEGYGYT
.	TRBV14	TRBJ2-1	ASSQDYTDSYNEQF
.	TRBV7-2	TRBJ2-3	ASSPGILTDTQY
.	TRBV20-1	TRBJ2-5	SARDPNRRQETQY
.	TRBV20-1	TRBJ2-3	SARDRRGWGTDTQY
.	TRBV21-1	TRBJ2-7	ASRSRGGGLSYEQY
.	TRBV29-1	TRBJ2-3	SVAGQTDTQY
.	TRBV28	TRBJ2-5	AGSSRWYRETQY
.	TRBV5-1	TRBJ1-1	ASSFPGTRGSTEAF
.	TRBV6-1	TRBJ2-7	ASSKGTVGYEQY
.	TRBV12-5	TRBJ2-7	ASGVDTSYEQY
once	TRBV6-2/TRBV6-3	.	ASANRASGGKTQY
.	TRBV20-1	TRBJ2-1	SARAPTDNEQF
few	TRBV29-1	TRBJ2-3	SVEGSGGPADTQY
few	TRBV28	TRBJ2-5	ASSSGLAEFQETQY
.	TRBV29-1	TRBJ2-3	SVEDPGLGSLDTQY
.	TRBV2	TRBJ2-7	ASQTRTGPSYEQY
few	TRBV27	TRBJ2-1	ASSFPGRGLAAHNEQF
.	TRBV7-8	TRBJ2-3	ASSLGELFTDTQY
few	TRBV7-2	TRBJ2-1	ASSLAGGFDNEQF
.	TRBV7-8	TRBJ2-3	ASSSNPTQITDAQY
.	TRBV12-3/TRBV12-4	TRBJ2-1	ASSLQGRQF
.	TRBV6-6	TRBJ2-3	ASSWTGQDTQY
.	TRBV4-1	TRBJ1-6	ASSQDSTGGVGSPLH
few	TRBV12-3/TRBV12-4	TRBJ1-5	ASSFWQGDNQPQH
.	TRBV5-1	TRBJ2-1	ASSLGDRGLNEQF
.	TRBV2	TRBJ2-1	ASGNGGSSYNEQF
few	TRBV7-9	TRBJ1-6	ASSGSGSSYNSPLH